This T cell receptor beta chain derives from a study of CD8 T cells in ankylosing spondylitis (dated by TCRdb to about 2017). Study-wide context: T cell receptor beta repertoires were profiled in healthy donors and ankylosing spondylitis patients so that disease-linked TCR variants could be found. Peripheral blood was sampled, and synovial fluid was also collected from ankylosing spondylitis patients. The whole study cohort included some 100 healthy donors and some 27 ankylosing spondylitis patients. Broader findings and caveats from the paper: The disease-linked clones were reported to be significantly enriched in matched synovial fluid samples from ankylosing spondylitis patients. The disease-linked clones had a CD8+ phenotype and were found at relatively low frequencies in peripheral blood. A TCR beta motif of fewer than 10 highly homologous amino acid variants appeared characteristic of blood from ankylosing spondylitis patients. Some motif variants had previously been reported in the synovial fluid and blood of reactive arthritis patients, which suggests shared mechanisms of disease initiation.

This clonotype was seen repeatedly, ten times or more. Its antigen is still unknown. Nothing much larger sits one base from this clone, and base qualities are not available. The CDR3 starts with the cysteine, ends with the phenylalanine, and has 12 residues. Only the CDR3 portion is preserved as DNA: 36 bases, with reading frame beginning at the first base. At the junction V is shortened by 7 bases and J by 6 bases, with 10 bases in between. Reads for this sample came from an Illumina HiSeq 2500. Quantitative 5'-RACE with molecular barcodes was the method used to prepare the TCR beta libraries. In the source study's methods: To identify disease-linked TCR variants, a new computational method was used, one built on a probabilistic model of VDJ rearrangement. Starting from the raw public reads, TCRdb applied fastp trimming at Q25, assembled clones with MiXCR and retained in-frame beta chains. Rows with one shared CDR3 protein collapse into an entry with the most common genes and DNA. These V and J calls rely on TCRdb rather than the paper's analysis. The sample table contains 650,000 to 800,000 distinct CDR3 sequences; only one count was recorded for under 20% of them. Clones ranked in the top ten supply 15% to 20% of the sample.

This sequence originates from a male donor with ankylosing spondylitis. The sequencing sample was made of blood, either unsorted or a sorted T cell fraction (not recorded which). Recombination joined TRBV12-3 or TRBV12-4 with TRBJ1-5; the D gene lacks a confident call. The nucleotide sequence is TGTGCCAGCATGGGGAAGGGTCAGCCCCAGCATTTT. It is translated as CASMGKGQPQHF.